The sequence of this TCR beta chain was determined in a study of blood T cell repertoires in COVID-19. Study-level information: COVID-19 samples from acute and convalescent phases originated in the United States, Italy and Spain.

Sequencing used immunoSEQ multiplex PCR; TCRdb keeps in-frame clones, though not all of them. The profile shows under 450,000 clones, 87% of them singletons. The CDR3 is made up of 12 amino acids. The V segment lost 7 bases and the J segment 9 bases; nucleotides outside the gene matches: 9. Germline CDR1 is MNHEY and CDR2 is SVGAGI. The sample was PBMCs or T cells enriched from blood (not recorded which). The sequence came from a woman under 40 who had recovered from COVID-19. V is TRBV6-5 and J is TRBJ2-7; 7 bases align to TRBD2. The CDR3 coding sequence is TGTGCCAGCACCACCTGGGGGGGAGGGCAGTACTTC. This codes for CASTTWGGGQYF.